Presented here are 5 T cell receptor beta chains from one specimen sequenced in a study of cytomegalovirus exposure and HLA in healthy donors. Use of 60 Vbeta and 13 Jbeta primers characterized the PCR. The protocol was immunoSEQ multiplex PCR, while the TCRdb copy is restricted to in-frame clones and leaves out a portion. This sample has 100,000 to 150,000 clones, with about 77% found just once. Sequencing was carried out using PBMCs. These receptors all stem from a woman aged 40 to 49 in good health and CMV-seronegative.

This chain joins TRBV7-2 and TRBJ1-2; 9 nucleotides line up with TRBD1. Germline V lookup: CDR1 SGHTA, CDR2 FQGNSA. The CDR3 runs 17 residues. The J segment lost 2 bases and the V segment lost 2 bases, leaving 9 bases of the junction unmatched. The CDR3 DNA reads TGTGCCAGCAGCTTATCTCGCACCGGGACAGGGAACTATGGCTACACCTTC. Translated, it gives CASSLSRTGTGNYGYTF.

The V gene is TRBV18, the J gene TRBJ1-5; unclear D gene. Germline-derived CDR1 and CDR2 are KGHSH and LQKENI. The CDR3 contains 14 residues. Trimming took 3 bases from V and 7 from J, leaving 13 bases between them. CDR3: CASSPKREIQPQHF. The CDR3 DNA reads TGTGCCAGCTCACCCAAGAGAGAGATCCAGCCCCAGCATTTT. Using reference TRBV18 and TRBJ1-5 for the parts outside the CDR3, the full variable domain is NAGVMQNPRHLVRRRGQEARLRCSPMKGHSHVYWYRQLPEEGLKFMVYLQKENIIDESGMPKERFSAEFPKEGPSILRIQQVVRGDSAAYFCASSPKREIQPQHFGDGTRLSIL.

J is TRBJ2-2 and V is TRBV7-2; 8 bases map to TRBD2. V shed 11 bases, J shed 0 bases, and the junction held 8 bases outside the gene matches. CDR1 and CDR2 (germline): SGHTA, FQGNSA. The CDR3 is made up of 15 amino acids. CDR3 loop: CASKRGLANTGELFF. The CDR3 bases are TGTGCCTCCAAAAGGGGACTAGCGAACACCGGGGAGCTGTTTTTT.

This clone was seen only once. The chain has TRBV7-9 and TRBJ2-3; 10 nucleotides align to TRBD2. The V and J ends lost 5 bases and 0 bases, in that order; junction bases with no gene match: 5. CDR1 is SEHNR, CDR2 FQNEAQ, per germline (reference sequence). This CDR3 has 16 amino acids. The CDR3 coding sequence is TGTGCCAGCAGCCGCCCTAGCGGGGGTAGCACAGATACGCAGTATTTT. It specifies CASSRPSGGSTDTQYF. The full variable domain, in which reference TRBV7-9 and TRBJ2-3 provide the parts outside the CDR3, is DTGVSQNPRHKITKRGQNVTFRCDPISEHNRLYWYRQTLGQGPEFLTYFQNEAQLEKSRLLSDRFSAERPKGSFSTLEIQRTEQGDSAMYLCASSRPSGGSTDTQYFGPGTRLTVL.

The DNA for the CDR3 is TGTGCCAGCAGCGAACCCGGGACAGGGATAGATGGCTACACCTTC. Translating it yields CASSEPGTGIDGYTF. This chain uses TRBV6-4 with TRBJ1-2, with 9 bases lining up with TRBD1. V shed 6 bases and J 6 bases; nucleotides not matched to a gene: 11. The CDR3 spans 15 residues. The germline V gene encodes CDR1 MRHNA and CDR2 SNTAGT.